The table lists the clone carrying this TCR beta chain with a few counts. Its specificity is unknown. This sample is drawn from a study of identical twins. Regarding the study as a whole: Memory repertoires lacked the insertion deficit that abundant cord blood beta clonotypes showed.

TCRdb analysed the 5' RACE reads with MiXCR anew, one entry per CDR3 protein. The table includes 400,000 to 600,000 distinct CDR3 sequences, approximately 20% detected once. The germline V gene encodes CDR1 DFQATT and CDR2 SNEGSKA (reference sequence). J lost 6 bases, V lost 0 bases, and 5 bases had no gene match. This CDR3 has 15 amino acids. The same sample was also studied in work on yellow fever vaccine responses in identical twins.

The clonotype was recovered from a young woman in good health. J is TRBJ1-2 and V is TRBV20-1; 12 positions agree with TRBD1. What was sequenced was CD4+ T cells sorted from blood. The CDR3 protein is CSARDAGQGAHGYTF. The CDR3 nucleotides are TGCAGTGCTAGAGACGCGGGACAGGGGGCACATGGCTACACCTTC.